This T cell receptor beta chain emerged from a study of post-analysis software for immune sequencing data. Whole-study context: Some patients lacked subtype; others had relapsing-remitting, secondary progressive or progressive-relapsing disease.

Concerning this clonotype: Its antigen remains unknown.

General study points: TRBV5-6, TRBV5-1 and TRBV20-1 belonged to a set of roughly five TRBV segments that were more frequent in patients than controls.

V lost 1 base to trimming and J lost 8 bases; unmatched junction nucleotides: 9. Germline V gene data show CDR1 as SGHVS and CDR2 as FNYEAQ. The CDR3 contains 16 residues. Prepared libraries of TCR beta cDNA carried unique molecular identifiers. TCRdb reprocessed the PCR reads via MiXCR and lists one record per CDR3 protein. The sample shows hundreds of thousands of distinct CDR3 sequences, roughly 50% of them seen only once. The clonotype comes from a girl aged 5 to 17 with multiple sclerosis. The sequencing sample was made of blood. V gene TRBV7-6 combines with J gene TRBJ2-1; TRBD2 matches 9 bases. CDR3 DNA: TGTGCCAGCAGCTTAGGGTCCGGGGTAGCGGGAGATGAGCAGTTCTTC. It yields the protein CASSLGSGVAGDEQFF.